Listed below are T cell receptor beta chains from one sample, sequenced in a study of T cell repertoires in cytomegalovirus infection. TCRdb re-called the reads through MiXCR, storing one row per CDR3 protein. This sample has roughly 310,000 distinct CDR3 sequences, with roughly 15% found just once. The specimen was PBMCs. The receptor set was obtained from a human donor in good health (CMV status not recorded). Some clones in this sample may be carry-over from other donors' samples. Both conserved end residues are part of each CDR3. D genes are given only for firm matches. A clone size is listed for some rows: how often the clone was seen (once, few, many), or a class if it is expanded.

>TRBJ2-1|TRBV5-6|NA|TRBD1
CASTQDRGTYNEQFF
TGTGCCAGCACCCAAGACAGGGGAACCTACAATGAGCAGTTCTTC
>TRBJ1-2|TRBV7-2|many|NA
CASSDRDGNYGYTF
TGTGCCAGCAGCGACCGGGACGGGAACTATGGCTACACCTTC
>TRBJ1-2|TRBV28|many|NA
CASLRDRTNYGYTF
TGTGCCAGCCTCAGGGACCGAACGAACTATGGCTACACCTTC
>TRBJ2-4|TRBV12-3/TRBV12-4|few|NA
CASSSREWSRDGIQYF
TGTGCCAGCAGTTCACGGGAGTGGTCCAGGGATGGCATTCAGTACTTC
>TRBJ1-2|TRBV7-2|many|NA
CASSLAGQGLPLYGYTF
TGTGCCAGCAGCTTAGCGGGGCAGGGCCTCCCCCTCTATGGCTACACCTTC
>TRBJ2-2|TRBV28|few|NA
CASTEGNTGELFF
TGTGCCAGCACCGAGGGAAACACCGGGGAGCTGTTTTTT
>TRBJ1-5|TRBV12-3/TRBV12-4|NA|TRBD1
CASSLTGQGKAQHF
TGTGCCAGCAGTTTAACCGGACAGGGAAAGGCCCAGCATTTT
>TRBJ2-1|TRBV20-1|many|NA
CSARSYNEQFF
TGCAGTGCTAGATCCTACAATGAGCAGTTCTTC
>TRBJ2-5|TRBV7-2|many|TRBD1
CASSPGQGGETQYF
TGTGCCAGCAGCCCCGGACAGGGAGGTGAGACCCAGTACTTC
>TRBJ1-2|TRBV5-1|NA|TRBD1
CASSGGQGADGYTF
TGCGCCAGCAGCGGGGGCCAGGGGGCCGACGGCTACACCTTC
>TRBJ1-2|TRBV7-8|NA|NA
CASSLLDPNYGYTF
TGTGCCAGCAGCTTACTAGATCCGAACTATGGCTACACCTTC
>TRBJ2-2|TRBV7-9|many|TRBD2
CASRKSLADPRPELNTGELFF
TGTGCCAGCAGAAAGAGTCTAGCGGACCCTCGACCCGAACTCAACACCGGGGAGCTGTTTTTT
>TRBJ2-5|TRBV10-3|many|TRBD2
CATLAGLQETQYF
TGTGCCACCTTAGCGGGGCTTCAAGAGACCCAGTACTTC
>TRBJ1-1|TRBV29-1|few|TRBD1
CSARTGTNTEAFF
TGCAGCGCGAGGACAGGGACGAACACTGAAGCTTTCTTT
>TRBJ1-3|TRBV12-3/TRBV12-4|NA|NA
CASSWVRPWTGNTIYF
TGTGCCAGCAGCTGGGTCAGGCCCTGGACCGGAAACACCATATATTTT
>TRBJ2-7|TRBV28|NA|NA
CASSGPGSRSYEQYF
TGTGCCAGCAGTGGGCCTGGGAGCCGCTCCTACGAGCAGTACTTC
>TRBJ1-2|TRBV5-6|NA|TRBD1
CASSLGQGVEGYTF
TGTGCCAGCAGCTTGGGGCAGGGGGTTGAAGGCTACACCTTC
>TRBJ2-1|TRBV12-3/TRBV12-4|many|TRBD2
CASSLGLAGDNEQFF
TGTGCCAGCAGTTTAGGACTAGCGGGGGACAATGAGCAGTTCTTC
>TRBJ1-1|TRBV7-2|many|NA
CASSFTSRGDTEAFF
TGTGCCAGCAGCTTCACGAGCAGGGGTGACACTGAAGCTTTCTTT
>TRBJ1-1|TRBV6-1|many|NA
CASSYLARYTEAFF
TGTGCCAGCAGCTATTTGGCAAGGTACACTGAAGCTTTCTTT
>TRBJ2-7|TRBV19|few|NA
CASSTTGLSSYEQYF
TGTGCCAGTAGTACGACAGGTCTGAGCTCCTACGAGCAGTACTTC
>TRBJ2-5|TRBV20-1|few|TRBD2
CSASSGGVETQYF
TGCAGTGCTAGTAGCGGGGGGGTGGAGACCCAGTACTTC
>TRBJ1-5|TRBV20-1|NA|TRBD1
CSARDQARDRGSYSNQPRHF
TGCAGTGCTAGAGATCAGGCCCGGGACAGGGGTTCATATAGCAATCAGCCCCGGCATTTT
>TRBJ1-5|TRBV28|many|TRBD1
CASSYLGQGDQPQHF
TGTGCCAGCAGTTACCTCGGACAGGGAGATCAGCCCCAGCATTTT
>TRBJ1-1|TRBV6-1|NA|NA
CASTQKGLPKTEAFF
TGTGCCAGCACCCAGAAGGGGCTCCCGAAGACTGAAGCTTTCTTT
>TRBJ1-5|TRBV3-1|NA|NA
CASSQGMQPQHF
TGTGCCAGCAGCCAAGGGATGCAGCCCCAGCATTTT
>TRBJ1-5|TRBV4-2|many|TRBD1
CASSLTTGGADQPQHF
TGTGCCAGCAGCCTTACGACAGGGGGCGCGGATCAGCCCCAGCATTTT
>TRBJ1-2|TRBV12-3/TRBV12-4|NA|TRBD1
CASSLGDSLYGYTF
TGTGCCAGCAGTTTGGGGGACAGCCTCTATGGCTACACCTTC
>TRBJ2-7|TRBV12-3/TRBV12-4|many|NA
CASSLAANEQYF
TGTGCCAGCAGTTTAGCGGCCAACGAGCAGTACTTC
>TRBJ1-5|TRBV7-2|many|NA
CASSLVWGGNQPQHF
TGTGCCAGCAGCTTAGTGTGGGGGGGCAATCAGCCCCAGCATTTT
>TRBJ1-5|TRBV12-3/TRBV12-4|many|NA
CASSRQNSNQPQHF
TGTGCCAGCAGTCGACAGAATAGCAATCAGCCCCAGCATTTT
>TRBJ1-2|TRBV7-2|many|NA
CASSLEIVYGYTF
TGTGCCAGCAGCTTAGAGATCGTTTATGGCTACACCTTC
>TRBJ1-2|TRBV12-3/TRBV12-4|NA|TRBD1
CASSFWTGDNYGYTF
TGTGCCAGCAGTTTCTGGACAGGAGATAACTATGGCTACACCTTC
>TRBJ1-2|TRBV20-1|NA|TRBD1
CSARRDRVNYGYTF
TGCAGTGCTAGGCGGGACAGAGTAAACTATGGCTACACCTTC
>TRBJ2-1|TRBV5-1|few|NA
CASSLGQVLTSSYNEQFF
TGCGCCAGCAGCTTGGGACAGGTTCTTACGAGCTCCTACAATGAGCAGTTCTTC
>TRBJ2-5|TRBV11-3|many|TRBD1
CASSWGQGAGETQYF
TGTGCCAGCAGCTGGGGACAGGGGGCTGGAGAGACCCAGTACTTC